Following are 28 T cell receptor beta chains from one sample sequenced in a study of cytomegalovirus exposure and HLA in healthy donors. Researchers ran the PCR with 60 Vbeta and 13 Jbeta primers. Sequenced by immunoSEQ multiplex PCR; TCRdb stores in-frame clones only, minus some. Of 150,000 to 180,000 clones in the sample, 74% are singletons; the top ten hold about 2.1%. Sequenced sample: PBMCs. The receptor set was obtained from a man younger than 45 in good health and CMV-seronegative.

The chain carries TRBV4-2 and TRBJ1-1; no reliable D call. CDR1 is LGHNA, CDR2 YNFKEQ, per germline. V lost 0 bases and J 4 bases, leaving 9 bases between the germline ends. The CDR3 length is 14 residues. The DNA for the CDR3 is TGTGCCAGCAGCCAAGAAGAGGGAGGCACTGAAGCTTTCTTT. Encoded protein: CASSQEEGGTEAFF.

This sequence joins TRBV20-1 and TRBJ2-5; D gene unclear. Germline values: CDR1 DFQATT, CDR2 SNEGSKA (reference sequence). The CDR3 totals 11 residues. Trimming shortened V by 2 bases and J by 5 bases, and 6 bases separated the two germline ends. The CDR3 region has the DNA TGCAGTGCTAGAAATGAGGAGACCCAGTACTTC. Its translation is CSARNEETQYF.

This clone was seen more than once but under ten times. CDR3 sequence (DNA): TGTGCCAGCAGCTTAGAGGCAGGGACAAACACTGAAGCTTTCTTT. It codes for CASSLEAGTNTEAFF. The chain combines TRBV7-9 with TRBJ1-1, with D possibly matching TRBD1 (6 bases). The CDR3 totals 15 residues. V lost 1 base and J lost 2, with 11 bases in between. The germline CDR1 and CDR2 sequences are SEHNR and FQNEAQ (reference sequence).

The chain employs TRBV28 and TRBJ1-2; possibly TRBD1 for D (5 bases). The germline V gene has CDR1 MDHEN and CDR2 SYDVKM. The CDR3 loop spans 13 amino acids. Deletions cut 2 bases from V and 6 bases from J, with 10 bases between. The CDR3 here is CASSLRGIHGYTF. The CDR3 DNA reads TGTGCCAGCAGTTTACGGGGGATCCATGGCTACACCTTC.

The CDR3 bases are TGTGCCACCAGCAAAGAGGAGTCGGGGATGTATACGCAGTATTTT. Protein: CATSKEESGMYTQYF. This rearrangement joins TRBV15 to TRBJ2-3; a weak D match, TRBD2 (5 bases). The CDR3 loop spans 15 amino acids. The germline CDR1 and CDR2 sequences are LNHNV and YYDKDF (reference sequence). V lost 4 bases and J lost 7, with 18 bases in between.

This clone was found a few times. V usage is TRBV14 and J usage is TRBJ1-1; 7 bases match TRBD1. J was trimmed by 4 bases and V by 0 bases; bases with no gene match: 2. The germline CDR1 and CDR2 sequences are SGHDN and FVKESK. This CDR3 contains 14 residues. The CDR3 nucleotides are TGTGCCAGCAGCCAAGATACAGGGGCCACTGAAGCTTTCTTT. As protein: CASSQDTGATEAFF.

The V gene is TRBV6-1, the J gene TRBJ1-4; D is undetermined. This CDR3 is built from 15 residues. CDR1 MNHNS and CDR2 SASEGT come from the germline V gene. Trimming removed 2 bases from V and 7 bases from J, with 14 bases in between. The CDR3 here is CASSERRLRGEKLFF. CDR3 DNA: TGTGCCAGCAGTGAAAGGCGCCTCCGAGGTGAAAAACTGTTTTTT.

Concerning this clone: A read error may account for a junction end that differs from germline. This sample includes further DNA sequences coding for the same CDR3. The chain couples TRBV28 to TRBJ1-6, with 7 bases that match TRBD1. Germline-derived CDR1 and CDR2 are MDHEN and SYDVKM. This CDR3 contains 15 residues. The CDR3 coding sequence is TGCGCCAGCAGTAACCCAGGGACAGCGAATTCACCCCTCCACTTT. Translated: CASSNPGTANSPLHF. Together with reference TRBV28 and TRBJ1-6, the CDR3 gives the full variable domain: DVKVTQSSRYLVKRTGEKVFLECVQDMDHENMFWYRQDPGLGLRLIYFSYDVKMKEKGDIPEGYSVSREKKERFSLILESASTNQTSMYLCASSNPGTANSPLHFGNGTRLTVT.

The genes are TRBV2 and TRBJ2-2; tentatively, D is TRBD1 (6 bases). CDR3 size: 14 residues. Germline lookup yields CDR1 SNHLY and CDR2 FYNNEI. Trimming cost V 2 bases and J 7 bases, with 11 bases left between them. The CDR3 here is CASSEYRAGGELFF. In DNA, the CDR3 is TGTGCCAGCAGTGAATACAGGGCGGGCGGGGAGCTGTTTTTT.

This chain joins TRBV7-2 and TRBJ2-1; 7 nucleotides line up with TRBD2. J was trimmed by 0 bases and V by 1 base; bases with no gene match: 3. The CDR3 totals 16 residues. CDR1 is SGHTA, CDR2 FQGNSA, per germline. The CDR3 protein is CASSLGGGPSYNEQFF. In DNA, the CDR3 is TGTGCCAGCAGCTTAGGGGGGGGACCCTCCTACAATGAGCAGTTCTTC.

This chain connects TRBV2 to TRBJ1-2; D perhaps matches TRBD1 (6 bases). Germline CDR1 is SNHLY and CDR2 is FYNNEI. V lost 5 bases and J 8 bases, leaving 15 bases between the germline ends. The CDR3 extends over 13 amino acids. CDR3 sequence reads: CASSRQVLEGYTF. The CDR3 coding sequence is TGTGCCAGCAGTAGACAGGTCCTAGAGGGCTACACCTTC.

V gene TRBV19 combines with J gene TRBJ1-2; 7 nucleotides match TRBD1. The V and J ends lost 7 bases and 3 bases, in that order; junction bases with no gene match: 11. This CDR3 comprises 15 residues. The V gene's germline CDR1 is LNHDA and CDR2 SQIVND (reference sequence). CDR3 coding DNA: TGTGCCAGTAACCTCGCCGTTGGGACAGACTATGGCTACACCTTC. It translates to CASNLAVGTDYGYTF.

This chain joins TRBV27 and TRBJ1-5; a weak D match, TRBD1 (6 bases). The germline V gene has CDR1 MNHEY and CDR2 SMNVEV (reference sequence). This CDR3 is built from 16 residues. V dropped 0 bases and J dropped 0 bases, with 9 bases sitting between them. The CDR3 is CASSLSWGHSNQPQHF. In DNA, the CDR3 is TGTGCCAGCAGTTTATCGTGGGGACATAGCAATCAGCCCCAGCATTTT.

On this clone itself: Distinct nucleotide sequences in the sample also encode this CDR3. V and J are TRBV7-2 and TRBJ2-3; 14 bases match TRBD2. CDR1 is SGHTA and CDR2 is FQGNSA in the germline V gene. The CDR3 length is 18 residues. J gave up 2 bases and V 5 bases, and 9 bases lay outside the gene matches. In DNA form, the CDR3 reads TGTGCCAGCAGCCGAGGGACTAGCGGGGGCTATTTCACAGATACGCAGTATTTT. Residues: CASSRGTSGGYFTDTQYF.

The gene calls are TRBV13 and TRBJ1-6; possible D gene TRBD1, 6 bases. There are 16 residues in the CDR3. Germline CDR1 is PRHDT and CDR2 is FYEKMQ (reference sequence). Trimming removed 4 bases at V and 0 bases at J, with 10 bases between. Here the CDR3 reads CASSSQGSSYNSPLHF. Written as DNA, the CDR3 is TGTGCCAGCAGCTCACAGGGAAGCTCCTATAATTCACCCCTCCACTTT.

DNA for the CDR3: TGTGCCAGCAGCCCAGACGGGGATGAGCAGTTCTTC. Residues: CASSPDGDEQFF. The V call is TRBV4-2, the J call TRBJ2-1; D possibly corresponds to TRBD2 (5 bases). V lost 4 bases and J 8 bases, leaving 9 bases between the germline ends. Germline CDR1 is LGHNA and CDR2 is YNFKEQ. The CDR3 runs 12 residues.

The chain is built from TRBV9 and TRBJ2-5; a weak D match, TRBD2 (5 bases). Trimming removed 3 bases at V and 5 bases at J, with 14 bases between. Germline values: CDR1 SGDLS, CDR2 YYNGEE. This CDR3 is built from 14 residues. CDR3 sequence: CASSGTRPGETQYF. The CDR3 nucleotides are TGTGCCAGCAGCGGGACCAGGCCGGGGGAGACCCAGTACTTC.

Written as DNA, the CDR3 is TGTGCCAGCATCCGGACAGGGGTGATAGATACGCAGTATTTT. This gives the protein CASIRTGVIDTQYF. The V gene is TRBV28, the J gene TRBJ2-3; TRBD1 agrees at 9 bases. The CDR3 is made up of 14 amino acids. With 7 bases clipped from V and 5 bases from J, the junction kept 7 bases outside the gene matches. Germline assignment: CDR1 MDHEN and CDR2 SYDVKM.

V is TRBV28 and J is TRBJ2-7; 11 bases map to TRBD2. CDR3 length equals 14 residues. V dropped 6 bases and J dropped 2; count of bases not matched to a gene: 3. Germline V lookup: CDR1 MDHEN, CDR2 SYDVKM. CDR3 sequence reads: CASRTSGTTYEQYF. CDR3 sequence (DNA): TGTGCCAGCAGGACTAGCGGGACAACCTACGAGCAGTACTTC. Variable domain in full (rest from reference TRBV28 and TRBJ2-7): DVKVTQSSRYLVKRTGEKVFLECVQDMDHENMFWYRQDPGLGLRLIYFSYDVKMKEKGDIPEGYSVSREKKERFSLILESASTNQTSMYLCASRTSGTTYEQYFGPGTRLTVT.

This chain connects TRBV29-1 to TRBJ2-5; 7 bases fit TRBD1. The end of the DNA fits TRBJ2-7 better, so the J call may be wrong. CDR3 length equals 12 residues. From germline, CDR1 is SQVTM and CDR2 ANQGSEA. For the CDR3, the DNA is TGCAGCGTTGACTACAGGGGTGGCGAGCAGTACTTC. Translated, it gives CSVDYRGGEQYF.

The chain is built from TRBV5-1 and TRBJ1-4; TRBD1 matches at 8 bases. The trim removed 4 bases at V and 4 bases at J, leaving 6 bases unmatched. The CDR3 is 15 amino acids. Germline V lookup: CDR1 SGHRS, CDR2 YFSETQ. The CDR3 bases are TGCGCCAGCAGCCCCGGACAGGGTGATAATGAAAAACTGTTTTTT. This gives the protein CASSPGQGDNEKLFF.

The chain employs TRBV5-4 and TRBJ2-1; 7 nucleotides agree with TRBD1. The V segment lost 4 bases and the J segment 2 bases; nucleotides outside the gene matches: 9. Germline lookup yields CDR1 SGHNT and CDR2 YYREEE (reference sequence). This CDR3 is built from 16 residues. CDR3 sequence (DNA): TGTGCCAGCAGCAGTGGGACAGAGAGAACCTACAATGAGCAGTTCTTC. This gives the protein CASSSGTERTYNEQFF.

A single count supports this clone. The rearrangement uses TRBV27 and TRBJ2-1; possibly TRBD2 for D (6 bases). The CDR3 runs to 15 residues. Trimming pared 2 bases from V and 4 bases from J, leaving 12 bases between. Germline CDR1 is MNHEY and CDR2 is SMNVEV (reference sequence). CDR3 protein: CASSLVGGDYNEQFF. CDR3 sequence (DNA): TGTGCCAGCAGTTTAGTCGGGGGAGATTACAATGAGCAGTTCTTC.

This clone is a singleton in its sample. At the DNA level, this CDR3 is encoded by other sequences in the same sample as well. The chain couples TRBV7-2 to TRBJ2-2; perhaps TRBD1 as D (6 bases). Between the trimmed V and J ends, which lost 5 bases and 1 base, there was a span of 8 bases. The CDR3 length is 14 residues. Germline assignment: CDR1 SGHTA and CDR2 FQGNSA. The CDR3 loop is CASSLTGNTGELFF. The CDR3, as DNA: TGTGCCAGCAGCCTGACAGGGAACACCGGGGAGCTGTTTTTT. The full variable domain, completed using reference TRBV7-2 and TRBJ2-2, is GAGVSQSPSNKVTEKGKDVELRCDPISGHTALYWYRQSLGQGLEFLIYFQGNSAPDKSGLPSDRFSAERTGGSVSTLTIQRTQQEDSAVYLCASSLTGNTGELFFGEGSRLTVL.

The chain links TRBV7-9 to TRBJ2-1; D ambiguous. The V end was cut by 6 bases, the J end by 3 bases, with 9 bases between. This CDR3 is 13 amino acids long. Germline V CDR1 and CDR2: SEHNR, FQNEAQ (reference sequence). CDR3: CASRVASYNEQFF. CDR3 nucleotides: TGTGCCAGCAGAGTGGCCAGCTACAATGAGCAGTTCTTC.

This chain uses TRBV27 with TRBJ2-3; no clear D. The CDR3 runs to 13 residues. CDR1 and CDR2 (germline): MNHEY, SMNVEV (reference sequence). V was trimmed by 6 bases and J by 8 bases, leaving 15 bases between them. Here the CDR3 DNA reads TGTGCCAGCAGCCCAAATACAGCCGGTACGCAGTATTTT. This sequence encodes CASSPNTAGTQYF.

The gene calls are TRBV6-1 and TRBJ2-7; 10 nucleotides match TRBD1. This CDR3 spans 14 amino acids. V was clipped by 2 bases and J by 7 bases; unmatched bases: 5. Per germline, CDR1 MNHNS and CDR2 SASEGT. DNA for the CDR3: TGTGCCAGCAGTGAAAGACAGGGGGCAGAAGAGCAGTACTTC. Its translation: CASSERQGAEEQYF.

The chain uses TRBV7-8 and TRBJ2-2; D not resolved. V was cut by 4 bases and J by 4 bases, with 16 bases left in between. CDR3 length equals 16 residues. The germline V gene has CDR1 SGHVS and CDR2 FQNEAQ. CDR3 loop: CASSYLFDQVTGELFF. CDR3 in DNA: TGTGCCAGCAGCTATCTCTTTGATCAGGTCACCGGGGAGCTGTTTTTT.